Listed here are 10 T cell receptor beta chains from one sample, sequenced in a study of T cell repertoires in cytomegalovirus infection. TCRdb re-called the reads through MiXCR, storing one row per CDR3 protein. The sample shows approximately 150,000 distinct CDR3 sequences, under 20% of them seen only once. Sample: CD8+ T cells from PBMCs. These receptors originate from a human donor in good health (CMV status not recorded). Some clones in this sample may be carry-over from other donors' samples.

V is TRBV29-1 and J is TRBJ2-1, with 9 bases identical to TRBD2. V shed 6 bases and J 4 bases; nucleotides not matched to a gene: 10. This CDR3 contains 15 residues. CDR1 and CDR2 from the germline V gene are SQVTM and ANQGSEA. The CDR3 is CSVEPISGGYNEQFF. The DNA for the CDR3 is TGCAGCGTCGAACCGATTAGCGGGGGTTACAATGAGCAGTTCTTC.

This clonotype turned up a few times. The CDR3 sequence is CASSLGSALLAGELFF. CDR3 in DNA: TGTGCCAGCAGCTTAGGGTCAGCGTTATTAGCCGGGGAGCTGTTTTTT. V usage is TRBV7-8 and J usage is TRBJ2-2; D is ambiguous. V lost 1 base and J 6 bases, leaving 15 bases between the germline ends. CDR3 length: 16 residues. Germline values: CDR1 SGHVS, CDR2 FQNEAQ.

This clonotype has a handful of counts. The chain uses TRBV5-4 and TRBJ2-1; TRBD2 agrees at 8 bases. The length of the CDR3 is 16 residues. The junction had 3 bases not matched to a gene; V was cut back by 1 base and J by 0 bases. Germline CDR1 is SGHNT and CDR2 is YYREEE (reference sequence). In nucleotides, the CDR3 is TGTGCCAGCAGCTTGAAGCGGGAGACCTCCTACAATGAGCAGTTCTTC. Its translation: CASSLKRETSYNEQFF.

This clonotype turned up a few times. The rearrangement joins TRBV28 to TRBJ1-3; maybe TRBD1 (6 bases). V was pared by 6 bases and J by 0 bases, with 15 bases between. Germline V gene sequence: CDR1 MDHEN, CDR2 SYDVKM. This CDR3 comprises 16 residues. CDR3 amino acids: CASSRAGQSSGNTIYF. In DNA, the CDR3 is TGTGCCAGCAGCCGAGCCGGACAGAGCTCTGGAAACACCATATATTTT.

V gene TRBV20-1 combines with J gene TRBJ2-7; the D gene is possibly TRBD1 (6 bases). Trimming removed 6 bases from V and 3 bases from J, with 12 bases in between. The germline V gene encodes CDR1 DFQATT and CDR2 SNEGSKA (reference sequence). This CDR3 has 12 residues. In DNA, the CDR3 is TGCAGTGCCCTTAGGGGGATCTACGAGCAGTACTTC. This encodes CSALRGIYEQYF.

This clonotype was detected a few times. The V gene is TRBV12-5, the J gene TRBJ1-5; D remains unclear. Trimming removed 7 bases at V and 3 bases at J, with 7 bases between. The V gene's germline CDR1 is LGHNT and CDR2 FRNRAP. CDR3 length equals 12 residues. The CDR3 region has the DNA TGTGCTAGTGCCATGGACAATCAGCCCCAGCATTTT. It encodes CASAMDNQPQHF. The full variable domain, completed using reference TRBV12-5 and TRBJ1-5, is DARVTQTPRHKVTEMGQEVTMRCQPILGHNTVFWYRQTMMQGLELLAYFRNRAPLDDSGMPKDRFSAEMPDATLATLKIQPSEPRDSAVYFCASAMDNQPQHFGDGTRLSIL.

The table lists this clonotype with a few counts. This rearrangement joins TRBV24-1 to TRBJ1-1; D gene ambiguous. Germline lookup yields CDR1 KGHDR and CDR2 SFDVKD. The CDR3 is 13 amino acids. The germline V and J ends were trimmed by 0 bases and 6 bases, with 7 bases remaining between them. CDR3 bases: TGTGCCACCAGTGATTTGGGTGGCGCTGAAGCTTTCTTT. Translation gives CATSDLGGAEAFF.

This clonotype has a handful of counts. The chain recombines TRBV6-5 with TRBJ2-7; 8 nucleotides align to TRBD2. The length of the CDR3 is 15 residues. The V segment lost 4 bases and the J segment 2 bases; nucleotides outside the gene matches: 7. Germline loops: CDR1 MNHEY, CDR2 SVGAGI. The CDR3 region is CASSFSGLGAYEQYF. Written as DNA, the CDR3 is TGTGCCAGCAGTTTTTCGGGACTAGGGGCCTACGAGCAGTACTTC.

The V and J genes are TRBV29-1 and TRBJ1-1; D is unresolved. The CDR3 extends over 9 amino acids. V lost 8 bases, J lost 2 bases, and 3 bases lay in between. Germline loops: CDR1 SQVTM, CDR2 ANQGSEA. The CDR3 loop reads CSTNTEAFF. CDR3 DNA: TGCAGCACAAACACTGAAGCTTTCTTT.

There are many counts of this clonotype. The J gene is TRBJ1-1, the V gene TRBV7-2; no definite D call. The germline V gene has CDR1 SGHTA and CDR2 FQGNSA. Deletions cut 1 base from V and 1 base from J, with 7 bases between. The CDR3 is made up of 14 amino acids. The CDR3 nucleotides read TGTGCCAGCAGCTTAGTGGGTGAGAACACTGAAGCTTTCTTT. Protein product: CASSLVGENTEAFF.